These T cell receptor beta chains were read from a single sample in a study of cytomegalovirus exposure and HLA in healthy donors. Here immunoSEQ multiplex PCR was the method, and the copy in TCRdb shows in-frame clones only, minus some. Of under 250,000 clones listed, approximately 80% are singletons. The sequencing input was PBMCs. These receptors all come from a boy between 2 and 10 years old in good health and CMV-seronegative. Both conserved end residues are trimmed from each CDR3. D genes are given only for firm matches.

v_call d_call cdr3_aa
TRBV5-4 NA ASSLVKTNSGSAKNIQY
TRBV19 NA ASSISPRGANVLT
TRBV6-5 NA ASSWGAGSSYEQY
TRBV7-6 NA ASSPDGGEAF
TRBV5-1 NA ASSLPGDWEQY
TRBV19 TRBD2 ASSPGGAYNEQF
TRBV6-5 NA ASSYRGIRYEQY
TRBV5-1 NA ASSLDRAMNTEAF
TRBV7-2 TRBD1 ASSYGDRDYEQY
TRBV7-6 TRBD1 ASSSRQGSTDTQY
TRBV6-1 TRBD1 ASTLDRGEQY
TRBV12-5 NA ASGPGLSSYNEQF
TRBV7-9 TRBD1 ASSLVRDRGREQY
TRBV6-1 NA ASSRFVRERYGYT
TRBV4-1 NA ASSQFPGKRLAF
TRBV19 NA ASSTQRTGIAGQY
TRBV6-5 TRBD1 ASTSRTGKNT
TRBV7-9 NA ASSPEREQY
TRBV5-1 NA ASSLSSTSTDTQY
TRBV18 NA ASSPLDYQTGEKLF
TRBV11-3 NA ASSLGPGEQF
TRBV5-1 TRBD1 ASSSGGGYGYT
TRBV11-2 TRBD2 ASSLAAGGPITGELF
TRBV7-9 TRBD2 ASSPGLAGSEQY
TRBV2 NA ASNQGTNYGYT
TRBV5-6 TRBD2 ASSLVGTMETQY
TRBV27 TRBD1 ASSYVADRGNEQF
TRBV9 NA ASSVGGGLGNTEAF
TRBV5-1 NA ASSYTGSLLSEQY